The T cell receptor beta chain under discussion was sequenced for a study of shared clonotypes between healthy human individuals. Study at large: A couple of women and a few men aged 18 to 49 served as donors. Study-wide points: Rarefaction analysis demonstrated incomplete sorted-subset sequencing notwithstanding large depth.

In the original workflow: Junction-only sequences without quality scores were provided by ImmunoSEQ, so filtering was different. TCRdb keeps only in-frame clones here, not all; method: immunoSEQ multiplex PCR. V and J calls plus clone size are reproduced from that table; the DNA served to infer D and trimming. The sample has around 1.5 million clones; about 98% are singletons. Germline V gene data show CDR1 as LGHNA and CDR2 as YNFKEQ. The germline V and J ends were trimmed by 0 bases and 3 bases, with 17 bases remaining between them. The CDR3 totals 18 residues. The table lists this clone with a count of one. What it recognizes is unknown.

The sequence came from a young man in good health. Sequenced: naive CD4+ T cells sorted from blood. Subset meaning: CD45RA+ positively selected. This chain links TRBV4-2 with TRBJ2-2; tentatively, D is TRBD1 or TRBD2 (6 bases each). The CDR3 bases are TGTGCCAGCAGCCAAGATTTGAGGAGGGGGATCTACACCGGGGAGCTGTTTTTT. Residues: CASSQDLRRGIYTGELFF.